Shown below are 4 T cell receptor beta chains from a single sample sequenced in a study of blood T cell repertoires in COVID-19. The assay was immunoSEQ multiplex PCR, and TCRdb's table has in-frame clones only and misses some. Of some 320,000 clones in the sample, 90% were seen once. Sequencing was carried out using PBMCs or T cells enriched from blood (not recorded which). The receptor set was obtained from a young woman who had been exposed to COVID-19.

The chain uses TRBV18 and TRBJ2-1; D may be TRBD2 (7 bases). This CDR3 contains 16 residues. Germline CDR1 is KGHSH and CDR2 is LQKENI. The germline V and J ends were trimmed by 0 bases and 5 bases, with 14 bases remaining between them. In DNA form, the CDR3 reads TGTGCCAGCTCACCACCGGGGGGGGCTCGAGACAATGAGCAGTTCTTC. The encoded protein is CASSPPGGARDNEQFF. Supplemented by reference TRBV18 and TRBJ2-1, the full variable domain reads NAGVMQNPRHLVRRRGQEARLRCSPMKGHSHVYWYRQLPEEGLKFMVYLQKENIIDESGMPKERFSAEFPKEGPSILRIQQVVRGDSAAYFCASSPPGGARDNEQFFGPGTRLTVL.

The J gene is TRBJ1-1, the V gene TRBV9; a weak D match, TRBD1 (6 bases). Looked up from germline, CDR1 is SGDLS and CDR2 is YYNGEE. The CDR3 spans 14 residues. V lost 0 bases to trimming and J lost 5 bases, with 11 bases between them. This CDR3 reads CASSVVQGDTEAFF. The CDR3 DNA sequence: TGTGCCAGCAGCGTAGTACAGGGTGATACTGAAGCTTTCTTT. Full variable domain (missing parts from reference TRBV9 and TRBJ1-1): DSGVTQTPKHLITATGQRVTLRCSPRSGDLSVYWYQQSLDQGLQFLIQYYNGEERAKGNILERFSAQQFPDLHSELNLSSLELGDSALYFCASSVVQGDTEAFFGQGTRLTVV.

V usage is TRBV6-1 and J usage is TRBJ1-3; D not certain. Trimming left V 1 base short and J 0 bases short, with 13 bases between. The length of the CDR3 is 17 residues. CDR1 is MNHNS, CDR2 SASEGT, per germline. CDR3 residues: CASSEVPGYDSGNTIYF. CDR3 nucleotide sequence: TGTGCCAGCAGTGAAGTCCCCGGGTATGACTCTGGAAACACCATATATTTT.

The chain is built from TRBV18 and TRBJ1-1; D gene uncertain. Germline V CDR1 and CDR2: KGHSH, LQKENI. The CDR3 runs 15 residues. V lost 2 bases, J lost 4 bases, and 14 bases lay in between. CDR3 sequence (DNA): TGTGCCAGCTCACCAAAACTCGGGGTTAGCACTGAAGCTTTCTTT. Translated, it gives CASSPKLGVSTEAFF.